Following are 25 T cell receptor beta chains from one sample sequenced in a study of shared clonotypes between healthy human individuals. Generated by immunoSEQ multiplex PCR, the TCRdb table keeps only in-frame clones and is missing some. The table lists 2.3 million or so clones, just over 90% of them singletons, with about 0.37% in the top ten. Source material: naive CD4+ T cells from PBMCs. Subset here: CD45RA+ positively selected. These receptors came from a young man in good health. Some clones in this sample may be carry-over from other donors' samples.

This chain uses TRBV7-2 with TRBJ2-7; D is undetermined. The germline V gene has CDR1 SGHTA and CDR2 FQGNSA. CDR3 size: 11 residues. V was cut by 9 bases and J by 2 bases, with 8 bases left in between. DNA of the CDR3: TGTGCCAGTGGATCAACCTACGAGCAGTACTTC. Protein: CASGSTYEQYF.

The gene calls are TRBV4-3 and TRBJ2-1; 9 bases align to TRBD2. The J segment lost 5 bases and the V segment lost 4 bases, leaving 12 bases of the junction unmatched. Germline V gives CDR1 LGHNA, CDR2 YSLEER. The CDR3 is 17 amino acids. The CDR3 is CASSRVGAGGGDNEQFF. CDR3 coding DNA: TGCGCCAGCAGCCGAGTTGGAGCGGGAGGAGGGGACAATGAGCAGTTCTTC.

This chain uses TRBV2 with TRBJ2-3, with D hard to call. V shed 5 bases and J shed 2 bases, with 11 bases lying between them. The CDR3 is 14 residues long. CDR1 SNHLY and CDR2 FYNNEI come from the germline V gene. The CDR3 DNA is TGTGCCAGCAGTCCCTCCTACTCCACAGATACGCAGTATTTT. Residues: CASSPSYSTDTQYF.

The V gene is TRBV28, the J gene TRBJ2-7; no clear D gene. V lost 2 bases and J 3 bases, leaving 11 bases between the germline ends. CDR1 and CDR2 from the germline V gene are MDHEN and SYDVKM. The CDR3 has 14 amino acids. CDR3 region: CASSLPGGIYEQYF. The DNA for the CDR3 is TGTGCCAGCAGTTTACCCGGTGGAATCTACGAGCAGTACTTC.

V gene TRBV2 combines with J gene TRBJ1-3, with D possibly being TRBD1 (5 bases). CDR1 is SNHLY, CDR2 FYNNEI, per germline. V was shortened by 5 bases and J by 0 bases, with 17 bases between the two germline ends. CDR3 length: 17 amino acids. The CDR3 nucleotides read TGTGCCAGCAGTTTCCGCAGGGACTCTTACTCTGGAAACACCATATATTTT. This encodes CASSFRRDSYSGNTIYF.

The chain has TRBV28 and TRBJ1-1; the D gene is possibly TRBD1 (5 bases). The CDR3 is 15 residues long. V lost 7 bases and J lost 2, with 17 bases in between. Germline V gene lookup returns CDR1 MDHEN and CDR2 SYDVKM. The CDR3 protein is CASIPGERSNTEAFF. As DNA, the CDR3 is TGTGCCAGCATCCCGGGGGAGCGATCTAACACTGAAGCTTTCTTT. Full variable domain (outside the CDR3, taken from reference TRBV28 and TRBJ1-1): DVKVTQSSRYLVKRTGEKVFLECVQDMDHENMFWYRQDPGLGLRLIYFSYDVKMKEKGDIPEGYSVSREKKERFSLILESASTNQTSMYLCASIPGERSNTEAFFGQGTRLTVV.

The chain links TRBV6-5 to TRBJ2-2; 7 bases are shared with TRBD1. Losses at the gene ends were 0 bases for V and 0 bases for J; bases not matched to a gene: 1. The CDR3 sequence is 16 residues long. From germline, CDR1 is MNHEY and CDR2 SVGAGI. The CDR3 sequence is CASSYSGTANTGELFF. Written as DNA, the CDR3 is TGTGCCAGCAGTTACTCAGGGACAGCGAACACCGGGGAGCTGTTTTTT.

The chain combines TRBV5-1 with TRBJ1-1; 8 positions match TRBD1. Germline assignment: CDR1 SGHRS and CDR2 YFSETQ. The CDR3 has 16 amino acids. Trimming cost V 4 bases and J 0 bases; bases outside gene matches: 8. In DNA, the CDR3 is TGCGCCAGCAGCACGGACAGGGCGAAAATGAACACTGAAGCTTTCTTT. Protein product: CASSTDRAKMNTEAFF.

V and J are TRBV9 and TRBJ2-2, with 9 bases that match TRBD1. The length of the CDR3 is 15 residues. V dropped 4 bases and J dropped 5; count of bases not matched to a gene: 6. The germline gives CDR1 SGDLS, CDR2 YYNGEE. CDR3 protein: CASSPRQGGTGELFF. DNA for the CDR3: TGTGCCAGCAGCCCACGACAGGGGGGGACCGGGGAGCTGTTTTTT.

V is TRBV5-1 and J is TRBJ1-1, with D tentatively TRBD1 (5 bases). This CDR3 has 16 residues. Germline CDR1 SGHRS, CDR2 YFSETQ. The V and J ends lost 4 bases and 0 bases respectively, with 16 bases between them. CDR3 sequence: CASSPPRGGMNTEAFF. DNA for the CDR3: TGCGCCAGCAGCCCCCCGCGGGGGGGTATGAACACTGAAGCTTTCTTT.

The J gene is TRBJ2-5, the V gene TRBV25-1; 8 bases map to TRBD2. Germline CDR1 is MGHDK and CDR2 is SYGVNS. V was clipped by 2 bases and J by 2 bases; unmatched bases: 10. This CDR3 spans 17 amino acids. CDR3 nucleotides: TGTGCCAGCAGTGAAATAGGCATAACTAGCGGACAAGAGACCCAGTACTTC. Translated, it gives CASSEIGITSGQETQYF.

CDR3 sequence: CAWRMGPGQPQHF. The CDR3 DNA sequence: TGTGCCTGGAGGATGGGGCCCGGGCAGCCCCAGCATTTT. J is TRBJ1-5 and V is TRBV30; D perhaps matches TRBD1 (5 bases). V lost 3 bases, J lost 7 bases, and 13 bases lay in between. The CDR3 contains 13 residues. Germline lookup yields CDR1 GTSNPN and CDR2 SVGIG (reference sequence). Looking up the rest from reference TRBV30 and TRBJ1-5 gives the full variable domain: SQTIHQWPATLVQPVGSPLSLECTVEGTSNPNLYWYRQAAGRGLQLLFYSVGIGQISSEVPQNLSASRPQDRQFILSSKKLLLSDSGFYLCAWRMGPGQPQHFGDGTRLSIL.

The chain uses TRBV7-6 and TRBJ1-5; D may be TRBD1 (5 bases). Trimming took off 4 bases at V and 0 bases at J, with 19 bases between the two ends. Per germline, CDR1 SGHVS and CDR2 FNYEAQ. The CDR3 totals 18 residues. As DNA, the CDR3 is TGTGCCAGCAGCTCCTTTTCCGGGGCACGCTCTAGCAATCAGCCCCAGCATTTT. It specifies CASSSFSGARSSNQPQHF. The complete variable domain, with remaining parts taken from reference TRBV7-6 and TRBJ1-5, reads GAGVSQSPRYKVTKRGQDVALRCDPISGHVSLYWYRQALGQGPEFLTYFNYEAQQDKSGLPNDRFSAERPEGSISTLTIQRTEQRDSAMYRCASSSFSGARSSNQPQHFGDGTRLSIL.

J is TRBJ2-7 and V is TRBV5-5, with 7 bases lining up with TRBD1. Per germline, CDR1 SGHKS and CDR2 YYEKEE (reference sequence). V lost 3 bases, J lost 4 bases, and 1 base stayed unmatched. The CDR3 covers 12 residues. CDR3 coding DNA: TGTGCCAGCAGCTCGACAGGGTACGAGCAGTACTTC. Protein sequence: CASSSTGYEQYF.

This chain uses TRBV2 with TRBJ2-2; no firm D call. Germline CDR1 reads SNHLY; CDR2 reads FYNNEI. Trimming cost V 2 bases and J 1 base, with 8 bases left between them. The CDR3 has 15 residues. The CDR3 DNA follows: TGTGCCAGCAGTGAAAGTCGGCAGAACACCGGGGAGCTGTTTTTT. Translation gives CASSESRQNTGELFF.

V gene TRBV7-9 combines with J gene TRBJ1-5, with 7 bases identical to TRBD1. The CDR3 consists of 18 residues. The germline gives CDR1 SEHNR, CDR2 FQNEAQ (reference sequence). V trimming: 1 base; J trimming: 2 bases; junction bases outside the gene matches: 11. Written as DNA, the CDR3 is TGTGCCAGCAGCTTAGGAGTCGGAGGGGGCCTCGGCAATCAGCCCCAGCATTTT. Translated: CASSLGVGGGLGNQPQHF.

The chain is built from TRBV6-4 and TRBJ1-1; no clear D gene. V lost 6 bases and J 4 bases, leaving 24 bases between the germline ends. CDR1 and CDR2 from the germline V gene are MRHNA and SNTAGT. This CDR3 spans 17 amino acids. CDR3 amino acids: CASRSPGSLSEGTEAFF. In DNA, the CDR3 is TGTGCCAGCAGGTCCCCGGGTTCCCTTTCGGAGGGCACTGAAGCTTTCTTT.

The chain employs TRBV28 and TRBJ2-3; 10 positions match TRBD1. The germline V gene has CDR1 MDHEN and CDR2 SYDVKM. The junction had 3 bases not matched to a gene; V was cut back by 3 bases and J by 3 bases. The CDR3 sequence is 15 residues long. The CDR3 sequence: CASSFWTGGTDTQYF. The CDR3 nucleotides are TGTGCCAGCAGTTTTTGGACAGGGGGAACAGATACGCAGTATTTT.

This clone was observed a single time. One junction end does not reproduce the germline sequence, and a read error may be involved. Other nucleotide sequences from this sample produce the same CDR3. The CDR3: CASRLAGGTGELFF. CDR3 bases: TGTGCCAGCAGGTTAGCGGGAGGCACCGGGGAGCTGTTTTTT. The chain couples TRBV7-9 to TRBJ2-2; 10 positions agree with TRBD2. The germline CDR1 and CDR2 sequences are SEHNR and FQNEAQ (reference sequence). The CDR3 is 14 amino acids.

V usage is TRBV11-1 and J usage is TRBJ1-1, with TRBD1 as a possible D gene (5 bases). Germline V gene lookup returns CDR1 SGHAT and CDR2 FQDESV (reference sequence). Trimming pared 3 bases from V and 4 bases from J, leaving 12 bases between. This CDR3 has 14 residues. The CDR3 DNA reads TGTGCCAGCAGCTTTGGGGGAGAGTCCACTGAAGCTTTCTTT. This translates into CASSFGGESTEAFF.

This clone appeared once. CDR3 nucleotides: TGTGCCAGCAGTAGTCCCCAGGGGAATAATCAGCCCCAGCATTTT. Protein sequence: CASSSPQGNNQPQHF. The chain combines TRBV28 with TRBJ1-5; a weak D match, TRBD1 (6 bases). V was clipped by 5 bases and J by 4 bases, with 15 bases between them. In germline, CDR1 is MDHEN, CDR2 SYDVKM. The CDR3 is 15 residues long.

This chain links TRBV18 with TRBJ1-4; D unclear. Looked up from germline, CDR1 is KGHSH and CDR2 is LQKENI. CDR3 length: 15 amino acids. Trimming left V 2 bases short and J 3 bases short, with 10 bases between. CDR3 region: CASSPGGISNEKLFF. For the CDR3, the DNA is TGTGCCAGCTCACCAGGCGGCATATCTAATGAAAAACTGTTTTTT.

The V and J genes are TRBV27 and TRBJ2-7, with a tentative D call TRBD2 (7 bases). This CDR3 comprises 16 residues. Germline CDR1 is MNHEY and CDR2 is SMNVEV (reference sequence). V gave up 0 bases and J gave up 4 bases, with 16 bases separating them. Here the CDR3 DNA reads TGTGCCAGCAGTTTATCGGGGGGGCTGCCGTGGTACGAGCAGTACTTC. This sequence encodes CASSLSGGLPWYEQYF.

The chain employs TRBV5-1 and TRBJ1-3; D gene unclear. There are 17 residues in the CDR3. Germline V CDR1 and CDR2: SGHRS, YFSETQ. Trimming cost V 4 bases and J 4 bases, with 21 bases left between them. CDR3 sequence: CASSPATWLTGGNTIYF. The DNA of the CDR3 is TGCGCCAGCAGCCCTGCAACGTGGCTAACGGGAGGAAACACCATATATTTT.

V is TRBV28 and J is TRBJ1-4, with D perhaps matching TRBD1 (5 bases). The V end lost 7 bases, the J end lost 8 bases, and 20 bases lay between the germline ends. Germline V CDR1 and CDR2: MDHEN, SYDVKM. The length of the CDR3 is 15 residues. CDR3 sequence reads: CASTLIGGSKEKLFF. CDR3 bases: TGTGCCAGCACTCTTATCGGGGGTAGCAAGGAAAAACTGTTTTTT.